The present TCR beta chain was sequenced within a study of blood T cell repertoires in COVID-19. Turning to the study itself: Sites in the United States, Italy and Spain provided acute and convalescent COVID-19 samples.

With 3 bases removed from V and 7 bases from J, the gap between germline ends came to 11 bases. The CDR3 covers 13 residues. Germline loops: CDR1 SGDLS, CDR2 YYNGEE. Method: immunoSEQ multiplex PCR; TCRdb's copy keeps in-frame clones and lacks some. Of around 92,000 clones listed, around 86% are singletons. Sequenced input: peripheral blood. The TCR originated in a human donor in a cohort sampled during active COVID-19. This rearrangement joins TRBV9 to TRBJ2-1; D gene uncertain. CDR3 sequence: CASSEPLGNEQFF. The CDR3, as DNA: TGTGCCAGCAGCGAGCCTCTAGGAAATGAGCAGTTCTTC.